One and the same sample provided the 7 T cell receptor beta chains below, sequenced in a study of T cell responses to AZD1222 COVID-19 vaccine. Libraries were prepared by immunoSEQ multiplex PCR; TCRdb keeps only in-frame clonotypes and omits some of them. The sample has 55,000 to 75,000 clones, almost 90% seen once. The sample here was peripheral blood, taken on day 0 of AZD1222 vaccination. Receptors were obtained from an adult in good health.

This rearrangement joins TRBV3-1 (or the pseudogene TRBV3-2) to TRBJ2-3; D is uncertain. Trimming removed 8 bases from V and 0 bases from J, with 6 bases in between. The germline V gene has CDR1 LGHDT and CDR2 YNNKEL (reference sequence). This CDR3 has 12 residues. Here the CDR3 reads CASGGSTDTQYF. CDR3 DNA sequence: TGTGCCAGCGGTGGTAGCACAGATACGCAGTATTTT.

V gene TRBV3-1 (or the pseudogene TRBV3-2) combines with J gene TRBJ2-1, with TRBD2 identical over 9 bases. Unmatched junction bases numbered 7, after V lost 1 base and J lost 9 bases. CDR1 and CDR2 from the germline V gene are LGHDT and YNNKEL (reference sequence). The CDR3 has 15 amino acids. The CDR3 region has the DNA TGTGCCAGCAGCCAAGCGCGCGGGAGGGGTGTTGAGCAGTTCTTC. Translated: CASSQARGRGVEQFF.

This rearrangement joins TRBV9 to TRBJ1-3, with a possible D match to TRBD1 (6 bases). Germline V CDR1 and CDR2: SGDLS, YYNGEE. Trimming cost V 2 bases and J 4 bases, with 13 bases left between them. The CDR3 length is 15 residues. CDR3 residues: CASSVATGLGNTIYF. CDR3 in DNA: TGTGCCAGCAGCGTGGCAACAGGGCTAGGAAACACCATATATTTT.

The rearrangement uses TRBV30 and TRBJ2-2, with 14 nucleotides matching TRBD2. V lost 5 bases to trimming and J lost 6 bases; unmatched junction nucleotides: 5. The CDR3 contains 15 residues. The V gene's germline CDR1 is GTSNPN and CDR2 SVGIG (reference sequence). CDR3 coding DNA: TGTGCCTGGGACCCGGGACTAGCGGGAGCCGGGGAGCTGTTTTTT. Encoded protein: CAWDPGLAGAGELFF.

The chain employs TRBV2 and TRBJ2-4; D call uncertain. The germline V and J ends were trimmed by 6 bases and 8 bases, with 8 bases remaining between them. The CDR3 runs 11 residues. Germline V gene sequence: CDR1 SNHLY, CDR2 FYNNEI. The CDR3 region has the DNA TGTGCCAGCAGGGCGAGCGACATTCAGTACTTC. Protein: CASRASDIQYF.

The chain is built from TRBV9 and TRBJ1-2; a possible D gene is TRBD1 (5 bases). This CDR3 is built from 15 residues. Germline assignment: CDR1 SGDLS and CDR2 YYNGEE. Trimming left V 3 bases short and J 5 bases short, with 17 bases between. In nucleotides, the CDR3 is TGTGCCAGCAGCGACATTGGACAAGTTGATTATGGCTACACCTTC. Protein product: CASSDIGQVDYGYTF.

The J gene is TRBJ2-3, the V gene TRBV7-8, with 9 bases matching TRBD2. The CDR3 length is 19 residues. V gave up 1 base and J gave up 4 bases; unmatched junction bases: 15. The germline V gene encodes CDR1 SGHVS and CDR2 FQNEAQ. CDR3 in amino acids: CASSLVAATSGRGPDTQYF. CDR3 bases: TGTGCCAGCAGCTTAGTTGCGGCGACTAGCGGAAGGGGGCCAGATACGCAGTATTTT.